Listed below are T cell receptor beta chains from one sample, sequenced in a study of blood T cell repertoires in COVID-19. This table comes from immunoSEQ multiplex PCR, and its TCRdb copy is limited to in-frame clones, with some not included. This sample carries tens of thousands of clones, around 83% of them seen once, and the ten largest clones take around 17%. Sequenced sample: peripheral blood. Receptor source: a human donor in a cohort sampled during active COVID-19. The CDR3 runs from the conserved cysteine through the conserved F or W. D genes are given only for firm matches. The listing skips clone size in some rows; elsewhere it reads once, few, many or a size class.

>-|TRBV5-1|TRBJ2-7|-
TGCGCCAGCAGTACAGGTACCTACGAGCAGTACTTC
CASSTGTYEQYF
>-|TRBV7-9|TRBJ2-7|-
TGTGCCAGCAGCTTTGGGGGGAGCTCCTACGAGCAGTACTTC
CASSFGGSSYEQYF
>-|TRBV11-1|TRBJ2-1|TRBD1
TGTGCCAGCAGCCAGGACAGGGGGCCTCCTGAGGGGGAGCAGTTCTTC
CASSQDRGPPEGEQFF
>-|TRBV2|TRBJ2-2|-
TGTGCCAGCAGGCTAGGACAAGACACCGGGGAGCTGTTTTTT
CASRLGQDTGELFF
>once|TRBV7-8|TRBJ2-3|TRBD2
TGTGCCAGCAGCTTTGGACTAGCGGGAGAGGCGGATACGCAGTATTTT
CASSFGLAGEADTQYF
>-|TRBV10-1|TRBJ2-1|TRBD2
TGCGCCAGCAGTGAGGGCACTAGCGGGACTTACAATGAGCAGTTCTTC
CASSEGTSGTYNEQFF
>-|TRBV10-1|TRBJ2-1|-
TGCGCCAGCAGTTCACCCCGGGACATTGGGGCCAGTTCTTCTCTCAATGAGCAGTTCTTC
CASSSPRDIGASSSLNEQFF
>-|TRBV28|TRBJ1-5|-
TGTGCCAGCAGGTTACCCCCGGGGGGGAGCAATCAGCCCCAGCATTTT
CASRLPPGGSNQPQHF
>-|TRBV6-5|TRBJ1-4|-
TGTGCCAGCAGGGAGTCTAATGAAAAACTGTTTTTT
CASRESNEKLFF
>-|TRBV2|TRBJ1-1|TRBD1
TGTGCCAGCAGTGAAACAGGGGGGGACACTGAAGCTTTCTTT
CASSETGGDTEAFF
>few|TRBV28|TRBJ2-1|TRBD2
TGTGCCAGCAGCCGCACTAGCGGGGGCCCCTACAATGAGCAGTTCTTC
CASSRTSGGPYNEQFF
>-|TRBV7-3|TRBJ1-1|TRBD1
TGTGCCAGCAGCGCGGGACAGCGGGTATCAGAAGCTTTCTTT
CASSAGQRVSEAFF
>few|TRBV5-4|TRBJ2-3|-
TGTGCCAGCGCCCTCAGCGGTACACAAACAGATACGCAGTATTTT
CASALSGTQTDTQYF
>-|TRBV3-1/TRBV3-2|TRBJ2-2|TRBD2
TGTGCCAGCAGCCAAACGACTAGCGGTAACACCGGGGAGCTGTTTTTT
CASSQTTSGNTGELFF
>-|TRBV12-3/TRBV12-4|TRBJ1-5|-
TGTGCCAGCAGTTTCGGGGGGCCCCAGCATTTT
CASSFGGPQHF
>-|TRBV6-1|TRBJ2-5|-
TGTGCCAGCAGTGAGAACGGGGGACCGCAAGAGACCCAGTACTTC
CASSENGGPQETQYF
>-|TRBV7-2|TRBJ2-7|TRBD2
TGTGCCAGCAGCCCGCGGACTAGCGGACTCACTGTCTCCTACGAGCAGTACTTC
CASSPRTSGLTVSYEQYF
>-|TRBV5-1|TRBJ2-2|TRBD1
TGCGCCAGCACCCGACCGGGACAGGATAACACCGGGGAGCTGTTTTTT
CASTRPGQDNTGELFF
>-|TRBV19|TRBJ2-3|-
TGTGCCAGTGGCCTCTGGGATACGCAGTATTTT
CASGLWDTQYF
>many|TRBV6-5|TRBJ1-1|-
TGTGCCAGCAGGATTGAGGGGGCTGAAGCTTTCTTT
CASRIEGAEAFF
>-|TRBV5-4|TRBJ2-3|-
TGTGCCAGCAGAGGGGGGGCCCTAGATACGCAGTATTTT
CASRGGALDTQYF
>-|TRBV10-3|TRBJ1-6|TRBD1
TGTGCCGCCCGGACAGGATTTAATTCACCCCTCCACTTT
CAARTGFNSPLHF
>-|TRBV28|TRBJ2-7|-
TGTGCCAGCACAGGGATCTACGAGCAGTACTTC
CASTGIYEQYF
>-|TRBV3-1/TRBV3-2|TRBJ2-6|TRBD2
TGTGCCAGCAGCCGGGGGACTAGCGGAGTCTCTGGGGCCAACGTCCTGACTTTC
CASSRGTSGVSGANVLTF
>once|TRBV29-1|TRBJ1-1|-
TGCAGCGTTGAGGCGTTAAGGCAGGCCCTCCCCCAGGGAGCTTTCTTT
CSVEALRQALPQGAFF
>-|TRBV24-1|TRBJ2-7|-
TGTGCCACCAGTGACCGGGAATGGGGAGTTGGTCTAGCCTCCTACGAGCAGTACTTC
CATSDREWGVGLASYEQYF
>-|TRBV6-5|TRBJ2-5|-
TGTGCCAGCAGTTCTACAGGCCCCACGGAGGAGACCCAGTACTTC
CASSSTGPTEETQYF
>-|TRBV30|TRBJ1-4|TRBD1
TGTGCCTGGAGTGTACAAACAGGGGGGGTTGAAAAACTGTTTTTT
CAWSVQTGGVEKLFF
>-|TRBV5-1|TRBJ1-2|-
TGCGCCAGCAGCTTGACAGCACCGCCTACCTCGGATGGCTACACCTTC
CASSLTAPPTSDGYTF
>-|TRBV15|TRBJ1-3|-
TGTGCCACCAGCAGAGATCCGACGGGATTCTCTGGAAACACCATATATTTT
CATSRDPTGFSGNTIYF
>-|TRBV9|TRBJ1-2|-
TGTGCCAGCAGCGCCCATCTCAGGGTTGACTATGGCTACACCTTC
CASSAHLRVDYGYTF
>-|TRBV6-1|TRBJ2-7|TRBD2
TGTGCCAGCAGTGAAAGGATAGCGGGGGGTCTTAGCTCCTACGAGCAGTACTTC
CASSERIAGGLSSYEQYF
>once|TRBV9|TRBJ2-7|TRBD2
TGTGCCAGCAGCGTAGGGGTAGCGGGGGGTTCCACGACGTACGAGCAGTACTTC
CASSVGVAGGSTTYEQYF
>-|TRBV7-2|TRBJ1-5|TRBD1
TGTGCCAGCAGCTTAGGGGGGACAGGGCTTCAGCCCCAGCATTTT
CASSLGGTGLQPQHF
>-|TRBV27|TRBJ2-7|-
TGTGCCAGCAGTTTATCGCCCGGCGGTCCCTACGAGCAGTACTTC
CASSLSPGGPYEQYF
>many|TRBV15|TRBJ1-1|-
TGTGCCACCAGCAGAGAGGCAGGGGAGAACACTGAAGCTTTCTTT
CATSREAGENTEAFF
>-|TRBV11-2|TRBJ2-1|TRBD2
TGTGCCAGCAGCCTCCGGGGGGGAGGACGGTTCTTC
CASSLRGGGRFF
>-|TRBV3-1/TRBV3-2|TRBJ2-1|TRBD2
TGTGCCAGCAGCCAAGAGGGGACTAGCGGGAGAAATGAGCAGTTCTTC
CASSQEGTSGRNEQFF
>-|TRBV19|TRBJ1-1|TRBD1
TGTGCCAGTCTAACAGGGGGCGGGACTGAAGCTTTCTTT
CASLTGGGTEAFF
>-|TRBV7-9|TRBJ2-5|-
TGTGCCACCGTCGGAATGGAACGGGGAGAGACCCAGTACTTC
CATVGMERGETQYF
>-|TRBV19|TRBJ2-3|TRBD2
TGTGCCAGTAGTAGGGTAGGGACTAGCGGGAGGATTACAGATACGCAGTATTTT
CASSRVGTSGRITDTQYF
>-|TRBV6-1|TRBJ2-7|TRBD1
TGTGCCAGCAGTGAAGCGTGGGGGCAGGGGGTCTACGAGCAGTACTTC
CASSEAWGQGVYEQYF
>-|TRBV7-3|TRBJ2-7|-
TGTGCCAGCAGCTTATCGGGGGACTCCTACGAGCAGTACTTC
CASSLSGDSYEQYF
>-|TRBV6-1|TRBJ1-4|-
TGTGCCAGCAGTGATGGCCCAGGGCTTGGAAAACTGTTTTTT
CASSDGPGLGKLFF
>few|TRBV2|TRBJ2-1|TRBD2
TGTGCCAGCAGTGAGTCCCTAGCGGGAAATGAGCAGTTCTTC
CASSESLAGNEQFF
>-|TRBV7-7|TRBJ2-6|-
TGTGCCAGCAGCACCACGCTGGCAGGGGCCGGGGCCAACGTCCTGACTTTC
CASSTTLAGAGANVLTF
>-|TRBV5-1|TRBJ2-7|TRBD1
TGCGCCAGCAGCTTGGAGCAGGGGGCCCTCACCTACGAGCAGTACTTC
CASSLEQGALTYEQYF
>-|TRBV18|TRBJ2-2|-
TGTGCCAGCTCACCACCCGGGAGCGGCCAGGAGCTGTTTTTT
CASSPPGSGQELFF
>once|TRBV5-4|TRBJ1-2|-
TGTGCCAGCAGCTTGGGGGAGCGGGATGGCTACACCTTC
CASSLGERDGYTF
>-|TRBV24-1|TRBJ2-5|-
TGTGCCACCTCGGTGGGGGCAGATCAAGAGACCCAGTACTTC
CATSVGADQETQYF
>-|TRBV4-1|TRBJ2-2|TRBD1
TGCGCCAGCAGCCAAGAGTGGCAGGGGGCCAGGATGATGTTTTTT
CASSQEWQGARMMFF
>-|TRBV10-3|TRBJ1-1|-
TGTGCCATCAGTCAGGGTGAGAGGACTGAAGCTTTCTTT
CAISQGERTEAFF
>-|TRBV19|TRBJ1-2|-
TGTGCCAGTAGCCTGCGGGGCGGAAGTGGCTACACCTTC
CASSLRGGSGYTF
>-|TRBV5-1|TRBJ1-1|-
TGCGCCAGCAGCTTGGCCACGAGGGAGAACACTGAAGCTTTCTTT
CASSLATRENTEAFF
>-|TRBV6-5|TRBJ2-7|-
TGTGCCAGCAGCCACCCCGAGGGCGAGCAGTACTTC
CASSHPEGEQYF
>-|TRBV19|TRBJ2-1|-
TGTGCCAGTAGTCAAGAACTAGCAGGGTACAATGAGCAGTTCTTC
CASSQELAGYNEQFF
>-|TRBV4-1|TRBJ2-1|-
TGCGCCAGCAGCCCCGGGGTCCAATCCTACAATGAGCAGTTCTTC
CASSPGVQSYNEQFF